This T cell receptor (beta chain) was identified in a study of blood T cell repertoires in COVID-19. Study details: PBMCs, B-cell-depleted T cells, or T cells provided the cDNA or gDNA that made up the material.

This clone has just one count. This CDR3 comprises 15 residues. V shed 5 bases, J shed 0 bases, and the junction held 3 bases outside the gene matches. Germline assignment: CDR1 SSHAT and CDR2 FNYEAQ (reference sequence). In the authors' workflow: Scientists estimated how many nucleated cells there were by amplifying reference gene primers. The data were produced by immunoSEQ multiplex PCR, yet TCRdb's version contains in-frame clones alone and is incomplete. V and J calls and clone size are copied from that table; D and trimming were computed from the DNA. Of 250,000 to 300,000 clones listed, approximately 86% are singletons.

The V and J genes are TRBV7-7 and TRBJ2-2; the match to TRBD1 covers 7 bases. The source is a man aged 25-45 years with active or convalescent COVID-19. Sequencing used peripheral blood. DNA of the CDR3: TGTGCCAGCAGCACCGACAGGGCGAACACCGGGGAGCTGTTTTTT. It encodes CASSTDRANTGELFF.